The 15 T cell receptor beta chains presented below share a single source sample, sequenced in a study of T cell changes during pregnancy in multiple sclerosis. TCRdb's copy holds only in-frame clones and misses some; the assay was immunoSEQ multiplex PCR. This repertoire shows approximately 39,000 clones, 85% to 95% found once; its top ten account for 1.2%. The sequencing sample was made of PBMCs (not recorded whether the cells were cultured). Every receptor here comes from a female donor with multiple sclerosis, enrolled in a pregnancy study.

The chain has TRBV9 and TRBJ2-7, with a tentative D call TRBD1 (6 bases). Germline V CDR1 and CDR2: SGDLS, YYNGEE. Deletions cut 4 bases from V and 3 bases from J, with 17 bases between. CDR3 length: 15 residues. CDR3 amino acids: CASSPETGRGYEQYF. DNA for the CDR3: TGTGCCAGCAGCCCCGAGACAGGTCGTGGCTACGAGCAGTACTTC.

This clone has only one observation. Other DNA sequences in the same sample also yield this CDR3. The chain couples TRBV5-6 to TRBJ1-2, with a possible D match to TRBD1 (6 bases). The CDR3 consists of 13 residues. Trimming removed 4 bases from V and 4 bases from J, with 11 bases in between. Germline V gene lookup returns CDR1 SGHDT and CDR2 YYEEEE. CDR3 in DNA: TGTGCCAGCAGCCCGGACAGAAGCTATGGCTACACCTTC. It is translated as CASSPDRSYGYTF.

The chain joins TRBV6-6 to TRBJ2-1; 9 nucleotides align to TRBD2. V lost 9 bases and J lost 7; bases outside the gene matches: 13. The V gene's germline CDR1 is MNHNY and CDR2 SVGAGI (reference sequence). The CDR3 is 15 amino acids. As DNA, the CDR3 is TGTGCCAGTTCTCGGCTAGCGGGAATCGGGAATGAGCAGTTCTTC. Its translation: CASSRLAGIGNEQFF.

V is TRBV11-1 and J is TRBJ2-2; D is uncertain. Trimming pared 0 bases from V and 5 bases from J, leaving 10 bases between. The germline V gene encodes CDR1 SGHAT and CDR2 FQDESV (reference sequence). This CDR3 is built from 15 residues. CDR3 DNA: TGTGCCAGCAGCTTAGCGAGGACCGGTACCGGGGAGCTGTTTTTT. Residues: CASSLARTGTGELFF.

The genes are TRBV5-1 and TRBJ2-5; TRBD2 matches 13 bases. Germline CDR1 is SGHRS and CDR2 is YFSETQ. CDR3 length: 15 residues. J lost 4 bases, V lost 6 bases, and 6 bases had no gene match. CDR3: CASKILAGGLETQYF. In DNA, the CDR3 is TGCGCCAGCAAAATACTAGCGGGAGGGTTAGAGACCCAGTACTTC.

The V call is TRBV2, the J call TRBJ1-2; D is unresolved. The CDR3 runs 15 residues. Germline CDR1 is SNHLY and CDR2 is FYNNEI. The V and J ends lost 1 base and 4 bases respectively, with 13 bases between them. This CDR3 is CASSEVALTPYGYTF. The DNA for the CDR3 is TGTGCCAGCAGTGAAGTGGCGCTGACTCCCTATGGCTACACCTTC.

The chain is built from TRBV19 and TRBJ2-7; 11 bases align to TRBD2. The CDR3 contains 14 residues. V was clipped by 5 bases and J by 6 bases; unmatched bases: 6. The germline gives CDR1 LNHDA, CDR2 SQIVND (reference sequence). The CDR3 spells CASSSLAGGLEQYF. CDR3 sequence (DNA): TGTGCCAGTAGTTCGCTAGCGGGAGGTCTCGAGCAGTACTTC.

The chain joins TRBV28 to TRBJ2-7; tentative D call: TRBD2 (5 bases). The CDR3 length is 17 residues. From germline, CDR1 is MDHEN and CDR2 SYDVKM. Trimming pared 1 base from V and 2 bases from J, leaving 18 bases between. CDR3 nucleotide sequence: TGTGCCAGCAGTTTATCCTCGGGGTGGGAGCCGACCTACGAGCAGTACTTC. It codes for CASSLSSGWEPTYEQYF.

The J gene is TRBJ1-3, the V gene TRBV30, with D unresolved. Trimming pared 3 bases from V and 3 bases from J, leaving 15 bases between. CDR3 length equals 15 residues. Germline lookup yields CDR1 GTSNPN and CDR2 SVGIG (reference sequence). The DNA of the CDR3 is TGTGCCTGGAGCCATCGAAGGGTTCGTGGAAACACCATATATTTT. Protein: CAWSHRRVRGNTIYF.

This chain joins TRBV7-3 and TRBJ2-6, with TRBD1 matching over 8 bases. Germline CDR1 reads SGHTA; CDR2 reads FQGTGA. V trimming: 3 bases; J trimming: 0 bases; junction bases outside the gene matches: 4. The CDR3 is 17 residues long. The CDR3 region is CASSFWGQASGANVLTF. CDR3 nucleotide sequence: TGTGCCAGCAGCTTTTGGGGACAGGCCTCTGGGGCCAACGTCCTGACTTTC.

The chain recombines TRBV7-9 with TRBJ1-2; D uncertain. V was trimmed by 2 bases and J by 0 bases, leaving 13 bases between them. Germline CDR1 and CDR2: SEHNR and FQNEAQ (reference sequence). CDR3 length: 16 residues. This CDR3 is CASSLIQNPSNYGYTF. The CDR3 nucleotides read TGTGCCAGCAGCTTAATACAGAATCCCTCTAACTATGGCTACACCTTC. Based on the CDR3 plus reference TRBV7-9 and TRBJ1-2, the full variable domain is DTGVSQNPRHKITKRGQNVTFRCDPISEHNRLYWYRQTLGQGPEFLTYFQNEAQLEKSRLLSDRFSAERPKGSFSTLEIQRTEQGDSAMYLCASSLIQNPSNYGYTFGSGTRLTVV.

The chain's CDR3 is CASSGAAASVFPQSYNEQFF. The CDR3 bases are TGTGCCAGCAGTGGTGCCGCGGCTAGTGTATTTCCACAGTCCTACAATGAGCAGTTCTTC. This rearrangement joins TRBV28 to TRBJ2-1; D ambiguous. The germline V gene encodes CDR1 MDHEN and CDR2 SYDVKM. The CDR3 consists of 20 residues. V was trimmed by 5 bases and J by 1 base, leaving 27 bases between them.

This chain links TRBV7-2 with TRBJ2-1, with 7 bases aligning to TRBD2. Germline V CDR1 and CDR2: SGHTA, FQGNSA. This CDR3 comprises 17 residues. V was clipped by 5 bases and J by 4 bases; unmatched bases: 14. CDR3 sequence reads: CASSPYRGSGRYNEQFF. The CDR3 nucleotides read TGTGCCAGCAGCCCGTACCGCGGGAGTGGTAGGTACAATGAGCAGTTCTTC.

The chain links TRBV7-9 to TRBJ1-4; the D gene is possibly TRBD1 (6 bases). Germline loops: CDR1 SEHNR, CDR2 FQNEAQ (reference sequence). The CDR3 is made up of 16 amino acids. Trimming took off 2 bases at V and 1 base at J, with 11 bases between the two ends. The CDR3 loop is CASSLTGFRTNEKLFF. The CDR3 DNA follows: TGTGCCAGCAGCTTAACAGGGTTTAGAACTAATGAAAAACTGTTTTTT. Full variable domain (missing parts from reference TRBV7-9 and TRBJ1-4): DTGVSQNPRHKITKRGQNVTFRCDPISEHNRLYWYRQTLGQGPEFLTYFQNEAQLEKSRLLSDRFSAERPKGSFSTLEIQRTEQGDSAMYLCASSLTGFRTNEKLFFGSGTQLSVL.

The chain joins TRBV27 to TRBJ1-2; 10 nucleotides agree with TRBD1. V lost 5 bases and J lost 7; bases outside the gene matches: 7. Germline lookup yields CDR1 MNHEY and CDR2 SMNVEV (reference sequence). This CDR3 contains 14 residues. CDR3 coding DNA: TGTGCCAGCAGTGACCAGGACAGGGGGTTTGGCTACACCTTC. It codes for CASSDQDRGFGYTF.